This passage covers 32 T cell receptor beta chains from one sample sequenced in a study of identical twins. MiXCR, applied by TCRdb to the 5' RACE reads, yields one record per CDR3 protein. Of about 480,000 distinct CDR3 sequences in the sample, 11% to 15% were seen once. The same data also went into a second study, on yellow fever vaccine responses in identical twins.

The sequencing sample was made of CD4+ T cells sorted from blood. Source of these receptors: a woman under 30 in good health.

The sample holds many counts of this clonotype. The CDR3 loop is CASSPGQGGNEQFF. DNA of the CDR3: TGTGCCAGCAGCCCCGGACAGGGAGGAAATGAGCAGTTCTTC. V and J are TRBV11-2 and TRBJ2-1; TRBD1 agrees at 8 bases. Unmatched junction bases numbered 7, after V lost 5 bases and J lost 7 bases. Looked up from germline, CDR1 is SGHAT and CDR2 is FQNNGV. The CDR3 sequence is 14 residues long.

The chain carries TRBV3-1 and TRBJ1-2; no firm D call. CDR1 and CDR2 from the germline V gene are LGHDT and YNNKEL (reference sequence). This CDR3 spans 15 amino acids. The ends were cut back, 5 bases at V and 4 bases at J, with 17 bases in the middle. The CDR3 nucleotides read TGTGCCAGCAGCGAAAGAGGGAGAGAAGTCTATGGCTACACCTTC. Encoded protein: CASSERGREVYGYTF.

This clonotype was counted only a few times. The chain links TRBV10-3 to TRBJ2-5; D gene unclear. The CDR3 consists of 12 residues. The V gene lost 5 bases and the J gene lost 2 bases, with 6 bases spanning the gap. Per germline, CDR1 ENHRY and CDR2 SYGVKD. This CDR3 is CAISWGQETQYF. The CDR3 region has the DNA TGTGCCATCAGTTGGGGACAAGAGACCCAGTACTTC.

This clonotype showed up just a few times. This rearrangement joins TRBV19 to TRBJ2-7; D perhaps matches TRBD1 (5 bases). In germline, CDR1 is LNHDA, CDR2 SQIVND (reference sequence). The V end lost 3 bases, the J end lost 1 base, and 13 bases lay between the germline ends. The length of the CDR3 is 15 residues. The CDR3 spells CASSMGRAVSYEQYF. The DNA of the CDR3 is TGTGCCAGTAGTATGGGCAGGGCGGTATCCTACGAGCAGTACTTC.

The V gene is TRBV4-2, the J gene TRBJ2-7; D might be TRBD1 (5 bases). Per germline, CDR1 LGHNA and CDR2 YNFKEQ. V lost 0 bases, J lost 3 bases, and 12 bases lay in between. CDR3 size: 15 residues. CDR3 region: CASSQESQGFYEQYF. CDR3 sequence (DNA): TGTGCCAGCAGCCAAGAAAGTCAGGGATTCTACGAGCAGTACTTC.

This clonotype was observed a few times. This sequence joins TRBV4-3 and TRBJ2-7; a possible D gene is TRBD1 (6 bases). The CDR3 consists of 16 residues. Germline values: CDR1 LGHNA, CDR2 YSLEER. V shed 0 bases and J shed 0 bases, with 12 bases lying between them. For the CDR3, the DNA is TGCGCCAGCAGCCAAGATCTTTTGACAGGCTCCTACGAGCAGTACTTC. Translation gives CASSQDLLTGSYEQYF.

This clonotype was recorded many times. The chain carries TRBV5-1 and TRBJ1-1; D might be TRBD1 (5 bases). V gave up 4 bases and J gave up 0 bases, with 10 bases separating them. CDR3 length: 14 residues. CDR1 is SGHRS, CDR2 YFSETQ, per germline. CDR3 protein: CASSPGTLNTEAFF. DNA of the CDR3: TGCGCCAGCAGCCCCGGGACTCTGAACACTGAAGCTTTCTTT.

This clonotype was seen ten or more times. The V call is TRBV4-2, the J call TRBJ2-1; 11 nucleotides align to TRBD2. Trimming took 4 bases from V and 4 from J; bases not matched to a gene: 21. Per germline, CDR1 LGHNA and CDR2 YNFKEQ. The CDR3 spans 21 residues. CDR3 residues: CASSPGLGSGRADFGYNEQFF. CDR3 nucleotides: TGTGCCAGCAGCCCCGGGCTGGGTAGCGGGAGGGCCGATTTTGGGTACAATGAGCAGTTCTTC.

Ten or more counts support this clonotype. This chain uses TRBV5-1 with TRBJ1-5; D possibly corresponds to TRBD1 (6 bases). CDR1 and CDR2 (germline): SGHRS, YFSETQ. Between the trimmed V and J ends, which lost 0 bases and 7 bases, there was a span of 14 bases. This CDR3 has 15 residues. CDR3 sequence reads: CASSLEGGRGQPQHF. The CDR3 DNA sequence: TGCGCCAGCAGCTTGGAGGGGGGGCGCGGACAGCCCCAGCATTTT.

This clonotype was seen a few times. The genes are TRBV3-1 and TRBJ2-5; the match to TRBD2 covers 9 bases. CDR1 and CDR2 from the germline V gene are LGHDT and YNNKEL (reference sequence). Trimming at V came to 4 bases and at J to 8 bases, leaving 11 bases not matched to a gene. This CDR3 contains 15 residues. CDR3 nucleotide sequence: TGTGCCAGCAGCCCGCCCGGGACTAGCCGAGGTACCCAGTACTTC. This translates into CASSPPGTSRGTQYF.

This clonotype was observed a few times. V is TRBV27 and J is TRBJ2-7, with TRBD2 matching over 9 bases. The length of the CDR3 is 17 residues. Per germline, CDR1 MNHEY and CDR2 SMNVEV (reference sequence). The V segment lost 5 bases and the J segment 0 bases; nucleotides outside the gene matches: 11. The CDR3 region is CASSRSSAGGSSYEQYF. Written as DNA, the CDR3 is TGTGCCAGCAGTAGATCTTCGGCGGGAGGGTCCTCCTACGAGCAGTACTTC.

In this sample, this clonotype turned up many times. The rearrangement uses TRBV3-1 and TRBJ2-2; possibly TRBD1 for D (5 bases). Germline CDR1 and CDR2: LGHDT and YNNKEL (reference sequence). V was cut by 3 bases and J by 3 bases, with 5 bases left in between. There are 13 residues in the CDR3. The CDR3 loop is CASSQTDTGELFF. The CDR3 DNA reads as TGTGCCAGCAGCCAGACAGACACCGGGGAGCTGTTTTTT.

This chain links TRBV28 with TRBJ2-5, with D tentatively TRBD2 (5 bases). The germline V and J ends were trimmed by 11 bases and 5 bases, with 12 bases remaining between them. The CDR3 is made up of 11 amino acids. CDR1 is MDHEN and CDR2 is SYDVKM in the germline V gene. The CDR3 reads CAVRGLETQYF. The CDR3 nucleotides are TGTGCCGTCCGGGGTCTGGAGACCCAGTACTTC.

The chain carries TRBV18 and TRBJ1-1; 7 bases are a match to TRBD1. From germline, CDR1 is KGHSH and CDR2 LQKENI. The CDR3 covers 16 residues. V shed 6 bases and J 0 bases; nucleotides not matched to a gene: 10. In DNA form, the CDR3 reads TGTGCCAGCTCCACAGGGGTGGGGTCACTGAACACTGAAGCTTTCTTT. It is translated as CASSTGVGSLNTEAFF. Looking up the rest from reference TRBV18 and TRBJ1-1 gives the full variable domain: NAGVMQNPRHLVRRRGQEARLRCSPMKGHSHVYWYRQLPEEGLKFMVYLQKENIIDESGMPKERFSAEFPKEGPSILRIQQVVRGDSAAYFCASSTGVGSLNTEAFFGQGTRLTVV.

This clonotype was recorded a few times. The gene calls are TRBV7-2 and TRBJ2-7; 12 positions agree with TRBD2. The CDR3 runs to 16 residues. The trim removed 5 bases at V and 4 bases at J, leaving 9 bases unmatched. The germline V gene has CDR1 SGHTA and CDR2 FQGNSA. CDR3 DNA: TGTGCCAGCAGCCGAACAAGACTAGCGGGGGATTACGAGCAGTACTTC. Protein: CASSRTRLAGDYEQYF.

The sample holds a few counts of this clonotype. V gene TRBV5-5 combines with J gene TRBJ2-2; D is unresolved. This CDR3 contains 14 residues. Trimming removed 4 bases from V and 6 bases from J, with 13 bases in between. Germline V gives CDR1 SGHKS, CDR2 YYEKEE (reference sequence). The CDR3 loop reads CASSLNSLAGELFF. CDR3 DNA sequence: TGTGCCAGCAGCCTAAACTCCCTTGCCGGGGAGCTGTTTTTT.

CDR3 bases: TGTGCCAGCAGCTTAGGCGGGGGCCGACAGTCTCCTTCTGGGGCCAACGTCCTGACTTTC. The encoded protein is CASSLGGGRQSPSGANVLTF. The chain combines TRBV11-1 with TRBJ2-6, with D possibly TRBD2 on 7 matching bases. CDR1 is SGHAT, CDR2 FQDESV, per germline (reference sequence). There are 20 residues in the CDR3. Deletions cut 1 base from V and 1 base from J, with 20 bases between.

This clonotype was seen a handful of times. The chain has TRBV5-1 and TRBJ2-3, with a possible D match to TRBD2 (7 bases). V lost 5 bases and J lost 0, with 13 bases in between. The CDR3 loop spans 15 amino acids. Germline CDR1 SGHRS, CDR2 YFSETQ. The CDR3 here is CASSAGARSTDTQYF. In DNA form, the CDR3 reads TGCGCCAGCAGTGCGGGGGCGCGAAGCACAGATACGCAGTATTTT.

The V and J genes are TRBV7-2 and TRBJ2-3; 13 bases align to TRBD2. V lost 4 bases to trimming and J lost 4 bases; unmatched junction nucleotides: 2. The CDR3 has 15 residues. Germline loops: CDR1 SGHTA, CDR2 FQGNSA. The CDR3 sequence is CASSWTSGSADTQYF. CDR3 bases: TGTGCCAGCAGCTGGACTAGCGGGAGTGCAGATACGCAGTATTTT. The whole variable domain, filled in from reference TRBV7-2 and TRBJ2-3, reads GAGVSQSPSNKVTEKGKDVELRCDPISGHTALYWYRQSLGQGLEFLIYFQGNSAPDKSGLPSDRFSAERTGGSVSTLTIQRTQQEDSAVYLCASSWTSGSADTQYFGPGTRLTVL.

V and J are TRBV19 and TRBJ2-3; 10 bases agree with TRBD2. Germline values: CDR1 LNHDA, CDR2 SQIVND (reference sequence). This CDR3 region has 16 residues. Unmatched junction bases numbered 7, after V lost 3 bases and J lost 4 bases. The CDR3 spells CASSMKPLAGADTQYF. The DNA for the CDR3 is TGTGCCAGTAGTATGAAGCCGCTAGCGGGAGCAGATACGCAGTATTTT.

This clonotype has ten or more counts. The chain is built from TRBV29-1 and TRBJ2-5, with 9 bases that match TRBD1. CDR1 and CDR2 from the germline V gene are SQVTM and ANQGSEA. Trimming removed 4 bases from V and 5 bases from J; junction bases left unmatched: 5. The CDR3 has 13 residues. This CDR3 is CSVATGGWETQYF. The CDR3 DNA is TGCAGCGTTGCAACAGGGGGCTGGGAGACCCAGTACTTC.

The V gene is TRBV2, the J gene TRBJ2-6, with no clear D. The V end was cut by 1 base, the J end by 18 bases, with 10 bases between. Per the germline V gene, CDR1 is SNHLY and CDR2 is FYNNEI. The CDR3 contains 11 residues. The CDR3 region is CASSEEGEGTF. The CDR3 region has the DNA TGTGCCAGCAGTGAAGAGGGTGAAGGGACTTTC. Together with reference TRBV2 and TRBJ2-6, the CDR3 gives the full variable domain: EPEVTQTPSHQVTQMGQEVILRCVPISNHLYFYWYRQILGQKVEFLVSFYNNEISEKSEIFDDQFSVERPDGSNFTLKIRSTKLEDSAMYFCASSEEGEGTFGAGSRLTVL.

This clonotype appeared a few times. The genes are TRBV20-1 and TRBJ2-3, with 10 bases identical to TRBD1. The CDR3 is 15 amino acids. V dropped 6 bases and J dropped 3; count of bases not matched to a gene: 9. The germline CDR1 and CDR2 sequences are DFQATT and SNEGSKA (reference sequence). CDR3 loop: CSAWGGQGRTDTQYF. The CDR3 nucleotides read TGCAGTGCCTGGGGGGGACAGGGGAGGACAGATACGCAGTATTTT.

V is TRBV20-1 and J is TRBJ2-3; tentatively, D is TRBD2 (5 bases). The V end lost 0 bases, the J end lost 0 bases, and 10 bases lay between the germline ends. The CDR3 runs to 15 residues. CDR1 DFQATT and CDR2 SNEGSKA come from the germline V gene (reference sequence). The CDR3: CSARDPGKSTDTQYF. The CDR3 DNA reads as TGCAGTGCTAGAGATCCCGGGAAAAGCACAGATACGCAGTATTTT.

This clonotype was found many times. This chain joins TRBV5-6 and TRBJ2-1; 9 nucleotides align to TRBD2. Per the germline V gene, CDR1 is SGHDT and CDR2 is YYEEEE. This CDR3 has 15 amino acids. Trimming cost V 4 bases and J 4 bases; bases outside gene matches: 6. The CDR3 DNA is TGTGCCAGCAGCACCCTAGCGGGGAAATACAATGAGCAGTTCTTC. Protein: CASSTLAGKYNEQFF.

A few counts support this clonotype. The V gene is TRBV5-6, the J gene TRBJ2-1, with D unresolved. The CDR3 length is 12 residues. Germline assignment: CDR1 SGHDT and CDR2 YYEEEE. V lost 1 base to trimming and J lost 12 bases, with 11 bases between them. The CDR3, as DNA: TGTGCCAGCAGCTTGTCAGGATTGGGGCAGTTCTTC. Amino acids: CASSLSGLGQFF.

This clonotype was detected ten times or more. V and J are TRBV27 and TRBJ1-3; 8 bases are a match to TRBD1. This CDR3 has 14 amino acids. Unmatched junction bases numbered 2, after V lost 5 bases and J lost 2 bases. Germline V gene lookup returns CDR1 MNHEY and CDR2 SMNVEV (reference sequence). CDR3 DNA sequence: TGTGCCAGCAGTCCGACAGGGGCTGGAAACACCATATATTTT. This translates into CASSPTGAGNTIYF.

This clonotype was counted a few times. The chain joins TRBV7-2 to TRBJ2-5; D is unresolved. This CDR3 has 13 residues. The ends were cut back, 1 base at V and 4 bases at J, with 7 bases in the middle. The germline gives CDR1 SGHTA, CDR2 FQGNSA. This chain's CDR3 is CASSLVFRETQYF. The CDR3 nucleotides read TGTGCCAGCAGCTTAGTTTTTAGAGAGACCCAGTACTTC.

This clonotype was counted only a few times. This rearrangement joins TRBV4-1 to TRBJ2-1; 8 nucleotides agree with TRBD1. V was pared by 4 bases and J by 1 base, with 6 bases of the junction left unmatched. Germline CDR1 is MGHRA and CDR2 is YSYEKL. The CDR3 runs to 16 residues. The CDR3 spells CASSPDRTGSYNEQFF. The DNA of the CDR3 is TGCGCCAGCAGCCCTGATCGGACAGGGTCCTACAATGAGCAGTTCTTC.

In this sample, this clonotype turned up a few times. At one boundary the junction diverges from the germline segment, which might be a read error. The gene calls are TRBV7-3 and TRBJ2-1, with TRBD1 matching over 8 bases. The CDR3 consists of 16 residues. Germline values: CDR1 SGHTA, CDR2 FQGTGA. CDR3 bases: TGTGCCAGCAGTTTAACGCTGGCAGGGGGCGGATATGAGCAGTTCTTC. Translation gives CASSLTLAGGGYEQFF. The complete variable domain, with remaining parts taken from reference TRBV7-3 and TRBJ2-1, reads GAGVSQTPSNKVTEKGKYVELRCDPISGHTALYWYRQSLGQGPEFLIYFQGTGAADDSGLPNDRFFAVRPEGSVSTLKIQRTERGDSAVYLCASSLTLAGGGYEQFFGPGTRLTVL.

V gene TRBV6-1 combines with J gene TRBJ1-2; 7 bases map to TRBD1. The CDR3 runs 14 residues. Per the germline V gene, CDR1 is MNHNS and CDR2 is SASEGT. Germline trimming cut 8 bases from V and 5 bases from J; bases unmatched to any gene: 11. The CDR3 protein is CASRVDRALYGYTF. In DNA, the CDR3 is TGTGCCAGCCGAGTAGACAGGGCCTTATATGGCTACACCTTC.

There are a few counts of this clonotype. CDR3 sequence reads: CASSLEGVMNTEAFF. The CDR3 bases are TGCGCCAGCAGCTTGGAAGGGGTCATGAACACTGAAGCTTTCTTT. This chain links TRBV5-1 with TRBJ1-1, with D perhaps matching TRBD1 (5 bases). Per the germline V gene, CDR1 is SGHRS and CDR2 is YFSETQ. This CDR3 contains 15 residues. Trimming pared 0 bases from V and 0 bases from J, leaving 9 bases between.